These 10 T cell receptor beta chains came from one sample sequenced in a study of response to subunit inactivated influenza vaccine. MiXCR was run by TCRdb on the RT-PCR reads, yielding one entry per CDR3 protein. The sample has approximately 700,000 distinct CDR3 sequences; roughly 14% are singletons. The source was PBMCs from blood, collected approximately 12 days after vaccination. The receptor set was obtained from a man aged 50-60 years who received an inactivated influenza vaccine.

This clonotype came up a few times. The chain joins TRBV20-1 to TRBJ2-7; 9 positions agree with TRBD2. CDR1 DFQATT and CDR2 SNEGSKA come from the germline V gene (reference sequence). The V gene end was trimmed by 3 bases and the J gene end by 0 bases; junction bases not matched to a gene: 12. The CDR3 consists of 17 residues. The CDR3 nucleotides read TGCAGTGCTAGCCCCGGGGGCAGCGGGGGGTCCTCCTACGAGCAGTACTTC. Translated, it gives CSASPGGSGGSSYEQYF.

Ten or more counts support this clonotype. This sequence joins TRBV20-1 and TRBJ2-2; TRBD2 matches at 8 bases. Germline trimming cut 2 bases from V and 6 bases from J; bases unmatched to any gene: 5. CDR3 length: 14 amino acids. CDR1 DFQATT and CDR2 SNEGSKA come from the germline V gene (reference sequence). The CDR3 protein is CSARTGGASGELFF. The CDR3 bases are TGCAGTGCTAGAACCGGGGGGGCTTCCGGGGAGCTGTTTTTT.

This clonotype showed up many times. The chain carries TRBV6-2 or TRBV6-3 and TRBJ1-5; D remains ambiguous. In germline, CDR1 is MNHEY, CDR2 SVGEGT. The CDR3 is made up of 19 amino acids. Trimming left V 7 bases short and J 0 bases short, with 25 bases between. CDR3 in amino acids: CASTRRGDRWTYSNQPQHF. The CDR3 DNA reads TGTGCCAGCACCCGGCGTGGTGATCGTTGGACTTATAGCAATCAGCCCCAGCATTTT.

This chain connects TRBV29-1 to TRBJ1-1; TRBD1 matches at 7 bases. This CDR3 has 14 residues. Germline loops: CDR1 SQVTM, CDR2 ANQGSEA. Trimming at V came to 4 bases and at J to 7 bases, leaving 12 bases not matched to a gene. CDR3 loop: CSVVNPGAGGEAFF. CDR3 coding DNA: TGCAGCGTTGTTAACCCGGGGGCAGGGGGTGAAGCTTTCTTT.

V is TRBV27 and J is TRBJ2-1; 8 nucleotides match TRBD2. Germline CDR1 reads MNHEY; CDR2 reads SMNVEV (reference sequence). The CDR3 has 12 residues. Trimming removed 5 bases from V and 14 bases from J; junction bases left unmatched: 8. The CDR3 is CASSLPGTRKFF. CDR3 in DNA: TGTGCCAGCAGTCTCCCCGGGACTAGGAAGTTCTTC.

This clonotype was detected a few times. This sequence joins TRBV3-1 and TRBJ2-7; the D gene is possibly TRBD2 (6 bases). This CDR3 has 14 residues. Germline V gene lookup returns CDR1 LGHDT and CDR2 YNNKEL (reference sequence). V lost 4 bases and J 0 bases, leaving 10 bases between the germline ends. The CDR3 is CASSPRDFSYEQYF. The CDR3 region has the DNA TGTGCCAGCAGCCCCCGGGACTTCTCCTACGAGCAGTACTTC.

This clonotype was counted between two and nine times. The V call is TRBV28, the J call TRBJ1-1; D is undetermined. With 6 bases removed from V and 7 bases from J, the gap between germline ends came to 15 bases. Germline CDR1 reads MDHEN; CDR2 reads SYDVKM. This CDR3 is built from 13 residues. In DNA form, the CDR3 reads TGTGCCAGCAGATCACAACTGCCAGGTGAAGCTTTCTTT. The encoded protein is CASRSQLPGEAFF.

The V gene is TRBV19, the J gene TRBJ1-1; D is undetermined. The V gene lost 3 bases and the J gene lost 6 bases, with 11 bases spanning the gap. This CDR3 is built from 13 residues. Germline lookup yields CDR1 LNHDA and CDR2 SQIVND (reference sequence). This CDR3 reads CASSISFLAEAFF. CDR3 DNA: TGTGCCAGTAGTATCTCGTTTCTGGCTGAAGCTTTCTTT.

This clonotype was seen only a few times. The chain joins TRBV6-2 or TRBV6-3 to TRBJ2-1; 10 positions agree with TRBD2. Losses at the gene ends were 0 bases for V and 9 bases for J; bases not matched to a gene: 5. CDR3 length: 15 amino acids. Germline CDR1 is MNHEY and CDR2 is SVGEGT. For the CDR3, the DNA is TGTGCCAGCAGTTACTCCAGCGGGAGGGCTTTTGAGCAGTTCTTC. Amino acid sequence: CASSYSSGRAFEQFF.

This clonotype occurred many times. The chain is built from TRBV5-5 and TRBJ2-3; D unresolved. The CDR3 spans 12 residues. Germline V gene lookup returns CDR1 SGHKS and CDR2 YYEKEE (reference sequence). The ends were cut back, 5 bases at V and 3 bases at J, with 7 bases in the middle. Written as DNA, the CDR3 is TGTGCCAGCAGTAAGAGGACAGATACGCAGTATTTT. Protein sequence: CASSKRTDTQYF.